This passage covers 8 T cell receptor beta chains from one sample sequenced in a study of cytomegalovirus exposure and HLA in healthy donors. PCR involved 60 Vbeta and 13 Jbeta primers. TCRdb's copy holds only in-frame clones and misses some; the assay was immunoSEQ multiplex PCR. The data show 150,000 to 200,000 clones, around 80% seen once. The sequencing sample was made of PBMCs. The receptors originated from a girl aged 2 to 9 in good health and CMV-seropositive.

This sequence joins TRBV6-6 and TRBJ1-2, with 10 bases fitting TRBD1. Germline values: CDR1 MNHNY, CDR2 SVGAGI (reference sequence). CDR3 length: 13 amino acids. With V trimmed by 5 bases and J by 6 bases, 3 bases remained unmatched. In DNA form, the CDR3 reads TGTGCCAGCAGTCTCGACAGGGGGCATGGCTACACCTTC. Residues: CASSLDRGHGYTF.

This clone has a single count. The chain links TRBV5-1 to TRBJ1-2; the match to TRBD1 covers 7 bases. Germline lookup yields CDR1 SGHRS and CDR2 YFSETQ. V trimming: 2 bases; J trimming: 8 bases; junction bases outside the gene matches: 3. This CDR3 is built from 12 residues. The CDR3 is CASSFEGAGYTF. CDR3 DNA: TGCGCCAGCAGCTTCGAGGGGGCGGGCTACACCTTC.

The chain is built from TRBV30 and TRBJ2-7, with 8 bases matching TRBD2. V dropped 3 bases and J dropped 9; count of bases not matched to a gene: 7. Germline lookup yields CDR1 GTSNPN and CDR2 SVGIG (reference sequence). The CDR3 loop spans 12 amino acids. The CDR3 loop reads CAWSLGGGGQYF. CDR3 nucleotide sequence: TGTGCCTGGAGCCTCGGGGGGGGAGGGCAGTACTTC.

V and J are TRBV6-1 and TRBJ1-5, with D perhaps TRBD1 (5 bases). CDR3 length: 14 residues. CDR1 is MNHNS and CDR2 is SASEGT in the germline V gene. With 5 bases removed from V and 7 bases from J, the gap between germline ends came to 15 bases. The CDR3 loop is CASSSATGWQPQHF. Written as DNA, the CDR3 is TGTGCCAGCAGTAGTGCAACAGGTTGGCAGCCCCAGCATTTT.

The V and J genes are TRBV25-1 and TRBJ2-5; TRBD2 is a possible D gene (6 bases). The germline CDR1 and CDR2 sequences are MGHDK and SYGVNS. This CDR3 region has 14 residues. With 5 bases removed from V and 1 base from J, the gap between germline ends came to 11 bases. This CDR3 is CASSRAGSQETQYF. Here the CDR3 DNA reads TGTGCCAGCAGTAGAGCCGGGAGCCAAGAGACCCAGTACTTC.

For this clone: Other DNA variants within this sample encode the same CDR3. The chain links TRBV15 to TRBJ2-1; 8 bases match TRBD1. CDR3 length: 15 amino acids. Germline CDR1 LNHNV, CDR2 YYDKDF (reference sequence). Trimming took 0 bases from V and 8 from J; bases not matched to a gene: 6. CDR3 DNA: TGTGCCACCAGCAGAGATCGGGTGACAGGGGATGAGCAGTTCTTC. Translation gives CATSRDRVTGDEQFF.

J is TRBJ1-2 and V is TRBV4-1; D unresolved. V lost 1 base, J lost 6 bases, and 15 bases lay in between. This CDR3 is 15 amino acids long. Germline V gives CDR1 MGHRA, CDR2 YSYEKL. CDR3 nucleotides: TGCGCCAGCAGCCAAGTCGAACCAGTCTCTCATGGCTACACCTTC. As protein: CASSQVEPVSHGYTF.

CDR3 sequence: CASSLAGVSSYEQYF. CDR3 sequence (DNA): TGTGCCAGCAGCTTAGCCGGGGTTAGCTCCTACGAGCAGTACTTC. This chain joins TRBV7-8 and TRBJ2-7; tentatively, D is TRBD2 (5 bases). The germline CDR1 and CDR2 sequences are SGHVS and FQNEAQ. Trimming removed 0 bases from V and 0 bases from J, with 9 bases in between. The CDR3 extends over 15 amino acids.